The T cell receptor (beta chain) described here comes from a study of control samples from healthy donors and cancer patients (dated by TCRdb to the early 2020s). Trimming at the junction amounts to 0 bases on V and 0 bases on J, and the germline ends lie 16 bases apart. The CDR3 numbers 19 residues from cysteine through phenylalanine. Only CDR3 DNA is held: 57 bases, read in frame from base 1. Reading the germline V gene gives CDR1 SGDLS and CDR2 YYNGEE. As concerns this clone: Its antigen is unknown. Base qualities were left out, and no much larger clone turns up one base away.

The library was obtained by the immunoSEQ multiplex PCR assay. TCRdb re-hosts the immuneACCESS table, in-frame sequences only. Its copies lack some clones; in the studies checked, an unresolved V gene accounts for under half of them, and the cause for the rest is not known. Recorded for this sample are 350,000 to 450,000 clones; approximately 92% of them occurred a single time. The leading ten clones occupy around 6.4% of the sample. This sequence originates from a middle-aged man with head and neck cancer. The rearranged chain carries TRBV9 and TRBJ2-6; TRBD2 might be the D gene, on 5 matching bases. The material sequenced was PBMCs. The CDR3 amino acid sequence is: CASSVGWRVQNSGANVLTF. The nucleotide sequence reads TGTGCCAGCAGCGTAGGGTGGCGGGTGCAGAACTCTGGGGCCAACGTCCTGACTTTC.